This T cell receptor (beta chain) was sequenced in a study of blood T cell repertoires in COVID-19. At the level of the study: Sources were T cells, B-cell-depleted T cells, or PBMCs; the material itself was cDNA or gDNA.

This CDR3 is built from 14 residues. In germline, CDR1 is LGHDT, CDR2 YNNKEL (reference sequence). V lost 4 bases and J lost 7, with 16 bases in between. Generated by immunoSEQ multiplex PCR, the TCRdb table keeps only in-frame clones and is missing some. Here the sample spans 300,000 to 400,000 clones, more than 75% being singletons. The TCR originated in a woman in her 50s with COVID-19, enrolled during active disease. Sequencing input: peripheral blood. This chain uses TRBV3-1 (or the pseudogene TRBV3-2) with TRBJ1-2, with D tentatively TRBD1 (6 bases). The CDR3 protein is CASSPNRESSGYTF. The DNA of the CDR3 is TGTGCCAGCAGCCCTAACAGGGAATCCTCTGGCTACACCTTC.